The rows below give T cell receptor beta chains drawn from one sample of a study of shared clonotypes between healthy human individuals. Measured with immunoSEQ multiplex PCR; TCRdb has only the in-frame clones, and not every one. The table records just over 2,000,000 clones, less than 95% of them present only once. The sequenced material came from naive CD8+ T cells sorted from blood. All receptors come from a man aged 18 to 30 in good health. Both conserved end residues are part of each CDR3. D genes are given only for firm matches. Clone size appears in some rows only: once, few, many, or a class for an expanded clone.

>13|TRBJ2-1|TRBD2|TRBV6-5|.
TGTGCCGTCAGCGGGAGCTCCTACAATGAGCAGTTCTTC
CAVSGSSYNEQFF
>15|TRBJ2-7|TRBD2|TRBV4-1|.
TGCGCCAGCAGCCAAGAAGGACTAGATCGTTACGAGCAGTACTTC
CASSQEGLDRYEQYF
>12|TRBJ2-5|.|TRBV7-9|.
TGTGCCAGCGAAATAGGGGAAGAGACCCAGTACTTC
CASEIGEETQYF
>15|TRBJ2-7|TRBD2|TRBV11-2|.
TGTGCCAGCAGCTACCTACCCGGACTAGCCTACGAGCAGTACTTC
CASSYLPGLAYEQYF
>13|TRBJ2-7|.|TRBV5-6|.
TGTGCCAGCAGCTTGGGGCAGTCCTACGAGCAGTACTTC
CASSLGQSYEQYF
>15|TRBJ2-5|.|TRBV27|.
TGTGCCAGCAGTTTCGGGGCGGGGACTCAAGAGACCCAGTACTTC
CASSFGAGTQETQYF
>17|TRBJ2-6|.|TRBV28|.
TGTGCCAGCAGTTTCGACAGAGAGTACTCTGGGGCCAACGTCCTGACTTTC
CASSFDREYSGANVLTF
>16|TRBJ1-6|.|TRBV4-1|.
TGCGCCAGCAGCCAAGATCCGGGGGCGTTGGATTCACCCCTCCACTTT
CASSQDPGALDSPLHF
>11|TRBJ2-7|.|TRBV11-3|.
TGTGCCACCAAGAATGGGTGCGAGCAGTACTTC
CATKNGCEQYF
>12|TRBJ2-7|.|TRBV27|.
TGTGCCAGCAGTTTGATCGGGGGCGAGCAGTACTTC
CASSLIGGEQYF
>13|TRBJ2-1|.|TRBV10-1|.
TGCGCCACCCAACCGGATCTCGGCAATGAGCAGTTCTTC
CATQPDLGNEQFF
>13|TRBJ1-3|.|TRBV19|.
TGTGCCAGTAGCAGGGAATCTGGAAACACCATATATTTT
CASSRESGNTIYF
>13|TRBJ2-3|.|TRBV6-5|.
TGTGCCAGCAGTTACTCTACCACAGATACGCAGTATTTT
CASSYSTTDTQYF
>12|TRBJ2-7|.|TRBV19|.
TGTGCCAGTAGTAACTTGGGGAACGAGCAGTACTTC
CASSNLGNEQYF
>12|TRBJ2-5|TRBD2|TRBV9|.
TGTGCCAGTAGCGGGAGGGAGGAGACCCAGTACTTC
CASSGREETQYF
>12|TRBJ2-7|.|TRBV5-4|.
TGTGCCAGCAGCTCAGGAGACTACGAGCAGTACTTC
CASSSGDYEQYF
>18|TRBJ1-1|.|TRBV28|.
TGTGCCAGCAGTTTCCCCCCCGCAGTGGGTCGAGGGAACACTGAAGCTTTCTTT
CASSFPPAVGRGNTEAFF
>14|TRBJ1-5|.|TRBV9|once
TGTGCCAGCAGCGTAGCGGGTGAGGGTCAGCCCCAGCATTTT
CASSVAGEGQPQHF
>16|TRBJ2-1|.|TRBV5-6|.
TGTGCCAGCAGCTTGGCCAGGGCCGGCTCCTACAATGAGCAGTTCTTC
CASSLARAGSYNEQFF
>14|TRBJ2-1|.|TRBV6-5|.
TGTGCCAGCAGTATTACTAGTGGCTCCAATGAGCAGTTCTTC
CASSITSGSNEQFF
>14|TRBJ1-2|.|TRBV13|few
TGTGCCAGCAGCTTAGGGGGAGGGAACTATGGCTACACCTTC
CASSLGGGNYGYTF
>12|TRBJ1-2|.|TRBV10-3|.
TGTGCCATCAGTAAGGACAGTCATGGCTACACCTTC
CAISKDSHGYTF
>18|TRBJ2-7|.|TRBV7-9|.
TGTGCCAGCAGCTTAGGGGTTGCAGGGATACTAGTGCCCTACGAGCAGTACTTC
CASSLGVAGILVPYEQYF
>15|TRBJ2-3|TRBD2|TRBV28|.
TGTGCCAGCAGTTATGGGGAGGGGAGCACAGATACGCAGTATTTT
CASSYGEGSTDTQYF
>15|TRBJ1-5|.|TRBV2|once
TGTGCCAGCAGTGAAGACGGTGACAGCAATCAGCCCCAGCATTTT
CASSEDGDSNQPQHF
>14|TRBJ1-1|.|TRBV13|.
TGTGCCAGCAGTAATGAACAGGGAAACACTGAAGCTTTCTTT
CASSNEQGNTEAFF
>14|TRBJ2-2|.|TRBV27|.
TGTGCCAGCAGTTCCCCCGGGACCTACGGGGAGCTGTTTTTT
CASSSPGTYGELFF
>13|TRBJ1-2|.|TRBV30|.
TGTGCCTGGAGCGACCAGGGAAACTATGGCTACACCTTC
CAWSDQGNYGYTF
>13|TRBJ2-7|.|TRBV5-6|.
TGTGCCAGCAGCTTGAATTGGGGCCACGAGCAGTACTTC
CASSLNWGHEQYF
>16|TRBJ2-2|TRBD1|TRBV5-6|.
TGTGCCAGCAGCTTGGAGGACAGGGGGTTTACCGGGGAGCTGTTTTTT
CASSLEDRGFTGELFF
>14|TRBJ2-7|TRBD2|TRBV11-2|.
TGTGCCAGCAGTTTAGCGGGAGGGCCCTACGAGCAGTACTTC
CASSLAGGPYEQYF